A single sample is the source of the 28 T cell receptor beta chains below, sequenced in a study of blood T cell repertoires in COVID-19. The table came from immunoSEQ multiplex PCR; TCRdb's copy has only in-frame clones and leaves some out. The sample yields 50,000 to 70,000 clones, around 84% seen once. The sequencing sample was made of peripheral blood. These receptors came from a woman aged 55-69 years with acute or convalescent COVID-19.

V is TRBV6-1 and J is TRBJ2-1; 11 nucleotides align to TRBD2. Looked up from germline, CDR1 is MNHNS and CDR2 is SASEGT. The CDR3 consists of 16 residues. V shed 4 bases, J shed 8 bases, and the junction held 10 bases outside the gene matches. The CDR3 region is CASSAEPSGGLDEQFF. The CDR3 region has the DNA TGTGCCAGCAGTGCCGAGCCTAGCGGGGGGCTCGATGAGCAGTTCTTC.

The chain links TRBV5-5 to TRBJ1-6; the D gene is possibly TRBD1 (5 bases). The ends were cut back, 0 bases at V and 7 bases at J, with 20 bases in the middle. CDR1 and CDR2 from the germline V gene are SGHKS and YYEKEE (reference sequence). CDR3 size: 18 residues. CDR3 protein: CASSLDPGWAPGNSPLHF. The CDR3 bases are TGTGCCAGCAGCTTGGATCCAGGGTGGGCCCCTGGGAATTCACCCCTCCACTTT. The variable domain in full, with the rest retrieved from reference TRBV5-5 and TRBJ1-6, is DAGVTQSPTHLIKTRGQQVTLRCSPISGHKSVSWYQQVLGQGPQFIFQYYEKEERGRGNFPDRFSARQFPNYSSELNVNALLLGDSALYLCASSLDPGWAPGNSPLHFGNGTRLTVT.

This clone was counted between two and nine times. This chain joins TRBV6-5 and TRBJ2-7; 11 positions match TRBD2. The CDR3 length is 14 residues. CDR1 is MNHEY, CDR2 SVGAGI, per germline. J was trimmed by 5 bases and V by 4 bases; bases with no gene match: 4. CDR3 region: CASSLGLAAHEQYF. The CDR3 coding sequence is TGTGCCAGCAGTTTGGGACTAGCGGCCCACGAGCAGTACTTC.

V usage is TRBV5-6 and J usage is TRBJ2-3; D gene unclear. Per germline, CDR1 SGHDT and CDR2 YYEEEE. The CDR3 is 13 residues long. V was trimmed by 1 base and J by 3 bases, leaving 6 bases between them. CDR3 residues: CASSLHGTDTQYF. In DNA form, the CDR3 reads TGTGCCAGCAGCTTGCACGGGACAGATACGCAGTATTTT.

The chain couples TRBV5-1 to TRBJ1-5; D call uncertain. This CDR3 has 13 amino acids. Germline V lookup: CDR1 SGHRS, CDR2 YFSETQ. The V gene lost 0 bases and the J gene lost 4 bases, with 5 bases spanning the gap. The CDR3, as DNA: TGCGCCAGCAGCTTGGGAGCGAATCAGCCCCAGCATTTT. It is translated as CASSLGANQPQHF.

The CDR3 DNA reads TGTGCCAGCAGTTCCCTCGGCGGGGGGTCCTTCTCCTACAATGAGCAGTTCTTC. It encodes CASSSLGGGSFSYNEQFF. V is TRBV27 and J is TRBJ2-1; 8 bases are a match to TRBD2. There are 18 residues in the CDR3. J was trimmed by 0 bases and V by 4 bases; bases with no gene match: 11. Germline V gene data show CDR1 as MNHEY and CDR2 as SMNVEV (reference sequence).

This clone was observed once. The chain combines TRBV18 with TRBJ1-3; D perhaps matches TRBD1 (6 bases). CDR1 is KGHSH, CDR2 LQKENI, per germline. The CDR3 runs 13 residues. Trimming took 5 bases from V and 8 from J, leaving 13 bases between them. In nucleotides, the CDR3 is TGTGCCAGCTCATTCCAAGGGGGAGACACCATATATTTT. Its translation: CASSFQGGDTIYF.

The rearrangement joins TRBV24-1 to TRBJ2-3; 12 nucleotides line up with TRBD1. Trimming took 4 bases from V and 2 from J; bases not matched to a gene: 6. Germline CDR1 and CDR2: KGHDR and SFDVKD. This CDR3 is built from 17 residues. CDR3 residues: CATSDSGQGAFTDTQYF. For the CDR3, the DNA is TGTGCCACCAGTGACTCGGGACAGGGGGCATTCACAGATACGCAGTATTTT.

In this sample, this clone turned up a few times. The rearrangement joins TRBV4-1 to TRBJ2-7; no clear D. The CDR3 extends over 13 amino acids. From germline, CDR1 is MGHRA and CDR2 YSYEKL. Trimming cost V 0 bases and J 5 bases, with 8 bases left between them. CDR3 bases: TGCGCCAGCAGCCAAGAGGGCAGCCACGAGCAGTACTTC. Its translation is CASSQEGSHEQYF.

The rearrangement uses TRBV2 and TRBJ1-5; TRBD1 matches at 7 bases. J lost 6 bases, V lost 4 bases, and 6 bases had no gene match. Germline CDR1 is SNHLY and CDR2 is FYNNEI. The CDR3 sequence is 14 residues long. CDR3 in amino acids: CASSARTGGQPQHF. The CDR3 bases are TGTGCCAGCAGTGCCCGGACAGGCGGTCAGCCCCAGCATTTT.

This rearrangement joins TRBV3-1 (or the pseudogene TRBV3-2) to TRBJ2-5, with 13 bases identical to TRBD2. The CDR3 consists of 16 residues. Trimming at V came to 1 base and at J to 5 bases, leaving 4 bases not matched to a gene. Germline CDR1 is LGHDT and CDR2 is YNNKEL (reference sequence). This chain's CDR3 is CASSQGPGLAGETQYF. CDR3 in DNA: TGTGCCAGCAGCCAAGGGCCGGGACTAGCGGGGGAGACCCAGTACTTC.

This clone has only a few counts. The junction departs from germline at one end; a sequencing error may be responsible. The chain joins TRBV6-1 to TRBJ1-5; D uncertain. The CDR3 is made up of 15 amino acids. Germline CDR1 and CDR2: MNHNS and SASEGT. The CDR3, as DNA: TGTGCCAGCAGTGAAGCGCGAGAGGGCAAACAGCCCCAGCATTTT. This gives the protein CASSEAREGKQPQHF.

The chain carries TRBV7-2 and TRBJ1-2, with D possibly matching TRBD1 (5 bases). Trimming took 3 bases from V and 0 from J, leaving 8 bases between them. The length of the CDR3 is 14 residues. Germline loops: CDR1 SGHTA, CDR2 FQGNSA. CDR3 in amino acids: CASSFLTANYGYTF. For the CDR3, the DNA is TGTGCCAGCAGCTTCTTGACAGCTAACTATGGCTACACCTTC.

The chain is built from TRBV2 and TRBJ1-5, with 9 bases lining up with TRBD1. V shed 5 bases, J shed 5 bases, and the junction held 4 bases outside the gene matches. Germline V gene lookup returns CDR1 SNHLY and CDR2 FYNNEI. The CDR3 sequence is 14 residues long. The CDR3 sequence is CASSTGQGHQPQHF. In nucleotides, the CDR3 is TGTGCCAGCAGTACGGGACAGGGTCATCAGCCCCAGCATTTT.

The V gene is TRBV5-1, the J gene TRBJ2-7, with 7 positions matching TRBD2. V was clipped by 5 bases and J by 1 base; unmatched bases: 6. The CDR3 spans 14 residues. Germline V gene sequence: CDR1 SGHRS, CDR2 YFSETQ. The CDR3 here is CASSSTAGSYEQYF. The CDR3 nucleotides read TGCGCCAGCAGTTCGACAGCGGGGTCCTACGAGCAGTACTTC.

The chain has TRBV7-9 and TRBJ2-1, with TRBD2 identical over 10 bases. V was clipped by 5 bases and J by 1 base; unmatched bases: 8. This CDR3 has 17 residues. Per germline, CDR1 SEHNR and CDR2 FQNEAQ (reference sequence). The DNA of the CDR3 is TGTGCCAGCAGCCTCCCTAGCGGGGGCTCGTCCTACAATGAGCAGTTCTTC. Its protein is CASSLPSGGSSYNEQFF.

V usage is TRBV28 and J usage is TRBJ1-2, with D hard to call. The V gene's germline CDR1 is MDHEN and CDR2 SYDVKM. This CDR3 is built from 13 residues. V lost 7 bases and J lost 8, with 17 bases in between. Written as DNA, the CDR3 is TGTGCCAGCACCGCGACCAACCCGGGAGGCTACACCTTC. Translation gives CASTATNPGGYTF.

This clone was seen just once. The CDR3 sequence is CASSQVAGRTDTQYF. The CDR3 bases are TGTGCCAGCAGCCAAGTAGCGGGGAGAACAGATACGCAGTATTTT. The J gene is TRBJ2-3, the V gene TRBV3-1 (or the pseudogene TRBV3-2); the match to TRBD2 covers 8 bases. Germline V gives CDR1 LGHDT, CDR2 YNNKEL (reference sequence). The CDR3 runs to 15 residues. V shed 1 base, J shed 3 bases, and the junction held 3 bases outside the gene matches.

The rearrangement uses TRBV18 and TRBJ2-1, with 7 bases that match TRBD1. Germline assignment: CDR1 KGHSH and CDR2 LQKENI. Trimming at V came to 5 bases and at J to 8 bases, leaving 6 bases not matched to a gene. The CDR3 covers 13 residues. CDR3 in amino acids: CASSKFDRDEQFF. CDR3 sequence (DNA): TGTGCCAGCTCAAAATTCGACAGGGATGAGCAGTTCTTC.

As DNA, the CDR3 is TGTGCCAAATCGGGACTAGCGGGGGGAGAGACCCAGTACTTC. Protein product: CAKSGLAGGETQYF. The chain has TRBV6-8 and TRBJ2-5, with 15 bases identical to TRBD2. J was trimmed by 4 bases and V by 10 bases; bases with no gene match: 4. Per the germline V gene, CDR1 is MNHGY and CDR2 is SAAAGT. There are 14 residues in the CDR3.

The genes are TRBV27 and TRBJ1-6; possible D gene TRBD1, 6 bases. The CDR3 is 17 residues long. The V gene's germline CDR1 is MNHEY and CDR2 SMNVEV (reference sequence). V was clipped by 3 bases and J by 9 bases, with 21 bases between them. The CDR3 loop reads CASSFPSVGGVRSPLHF. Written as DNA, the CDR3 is TGTGCCAGCAGTTTCCCTTCCGTAGGGGGGGTTCGTTCACCCCTCCACTTT.

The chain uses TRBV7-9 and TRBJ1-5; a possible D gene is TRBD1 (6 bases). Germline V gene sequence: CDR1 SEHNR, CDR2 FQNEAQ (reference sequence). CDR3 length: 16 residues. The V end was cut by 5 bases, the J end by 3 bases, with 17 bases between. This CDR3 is CASSQGRNFYNQPQHF. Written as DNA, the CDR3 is TGTGCCAGCAGCCAGGGGAGAAACTTCTACAATCAGCCCCAGCATTTT.

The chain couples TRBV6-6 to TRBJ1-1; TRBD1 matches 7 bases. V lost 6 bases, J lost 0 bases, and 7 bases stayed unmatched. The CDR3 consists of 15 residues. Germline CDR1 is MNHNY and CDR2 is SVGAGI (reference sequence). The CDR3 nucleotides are TGTGCCAGCAGCCACAAGGGGGCCATGAACACTGAAGCTTTCTTT. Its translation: CASSHKGAMNTEAFF.

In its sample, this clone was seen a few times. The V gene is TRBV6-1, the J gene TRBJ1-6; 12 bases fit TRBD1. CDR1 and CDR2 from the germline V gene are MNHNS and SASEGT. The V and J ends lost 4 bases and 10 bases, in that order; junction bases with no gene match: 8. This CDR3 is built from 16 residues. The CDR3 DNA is TGTGCCAGCAGTGGTCTGGGACAGGGGGCAGGATCACCCCTCCACTTT. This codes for CASSGLGQGAGSPLHF.

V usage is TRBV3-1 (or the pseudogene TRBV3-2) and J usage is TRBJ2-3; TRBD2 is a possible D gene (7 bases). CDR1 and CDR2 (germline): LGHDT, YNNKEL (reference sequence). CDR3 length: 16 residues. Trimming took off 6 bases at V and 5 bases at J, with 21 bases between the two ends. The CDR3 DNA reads TGTGCCAGCAGTCATACGGGGCGGGGGCCTAAAGATACGCAGTATTTT. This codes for CASSHTGRGPKDTQYF.

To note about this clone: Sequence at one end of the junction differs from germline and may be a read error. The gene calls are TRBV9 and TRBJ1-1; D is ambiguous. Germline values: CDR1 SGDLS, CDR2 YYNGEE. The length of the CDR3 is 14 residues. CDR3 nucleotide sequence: TGTGCCAGCAGCGTAGGTGCGCCGAACGCTGAAGCTTTCTTT. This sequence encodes CASSVGAPNAEAFF.

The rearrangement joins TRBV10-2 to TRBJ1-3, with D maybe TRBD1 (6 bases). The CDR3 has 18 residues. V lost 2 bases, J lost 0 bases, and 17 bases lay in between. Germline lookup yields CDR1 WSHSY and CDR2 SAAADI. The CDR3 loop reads CASSEGTGSPLSGNTIYF. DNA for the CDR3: TGCGCCAGCAGTGAGGGTACAGGGTCACCACTCTCTGGAAACACCATATATTTT.

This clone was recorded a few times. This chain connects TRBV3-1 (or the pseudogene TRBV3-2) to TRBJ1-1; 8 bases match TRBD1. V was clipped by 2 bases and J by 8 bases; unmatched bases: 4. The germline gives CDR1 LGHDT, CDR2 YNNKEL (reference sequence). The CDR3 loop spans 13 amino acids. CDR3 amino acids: CASSQLTGGEAFF. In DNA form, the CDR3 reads TGTGCCAGCAGCCAACTTACAGGGGGGGAAGCTTTCTTT.